These 3 T cell receptor beta chains came from one sample sequenced in a study of identical twins' blood T cells. TCRdb recomputed calls from the 5' RACE reads with MiXCR, one row per CDR3 protein. Altogether 350,000 to 450,000 distinct CDR3 sequences are present, 28% being singletons, with the ten largest covering more than 5.5%. Material: PBMCs. All receptors come from a woman aged 18-50 years in good health.

This clonotype was detected only a few times. The chain couples TRBV9 to TRBJ2-2; the match to TRBD1 covers 8 bases. There are 14 residues in the CDR3. With 4 bases clipped from V and 4 bases from J, the junction kept 3 bases outside the gene matches. Germline CDR1 is SGDLS and CDR2 is YYNGEE. DNA for the CDR3: TGTGCCAGCAGCAACACAGGGGGCACCGGGGAGCTGTTTTTT. Protein product: CASSNTGGTGELFF. The full variable domain, its missing parts supplied by reference TRBV9 and TRBJ2-2, is DSGVTQTPKHLITATGQRVTLRCSPRSGDLSVYWYQQSLDQGLQFLIQYYNGEERAKGNILERFSAQQFPDLHSELNLSSLELGDSALYFCASSNTGGTGELFFGEGSRLTVL.

This chain's CDR3 is CSAQRQSFEAFF. The CDR3 coding sequence is TGCAGCGCACAGAGACAGTCCTTTGAAGCTTTCTTT. The chain couples TRBV29-1 to TRBJ1-1; tentatively, D is TRBD1 (5 bases). CDR1 and CDR2 (germline): SQVTM, ANQGSEA. This CDR3 comprises 12 residues. Trimming left V 7 bases short and J 7 bases short, with 16 bases between.

This clonotype showed up just a few times. The chain employs TRBV3-1 and TRBJ1-2; maybe TRBD1 (5 bases). Trimming stripped 3 bases from V and 8 bases from J, with 13 bases between. The CDR3 covers 13 residues. The germline V gene encodes CDR1 LGHDT and CDR2 YNNKEL (reference sequence). DNA for the CDR3: TGTGCCAGCAGCCAGCAGGGTCTAAGCGGCTACACCTTC. Its protein product is CASSQQGLSGYTF. Drawing the rest from reference TRBV3-1 and TRBJ1-2, the complete variable domain is DTAVSQTPKYLVTQMGNDKSIKCEQNLGHDTMYWYKQDSKKFLKIMFSYNNKELIINETVPNRFSPKSPDKAHLNLHINSLELGDSAVYFCASSQQGLSGYTFGSGTRLTVV.